This is a list of T cell receptor beta chains from one sample in a study of cytomegalovirus exposure and HLA in healthy donors. Produced via immunoSEQ multiplex PCR; TCRdb's table is partial and in-frame only. The sample lists approximately 150,000 clones, around 80% seen once, with 1.5% to 2% in the top ten. Sequenced: PBMCs. Receptors originate from a woman between 40 and 55 years old in good health and CMV-seronegative. The CDR3 runs from the conserved cysteine through the conserved F or W. The D gene is left open where the match is weak. Clone sizes are given selectively: once, few, many, or a class where the clone is expanded.

>NA|TRBV5-5|TRBJ2-7|NA
CASSLGASLQSYEQYF
TGTGCCAGCAGCTTGGGGGCCTCGCTTCAGAGTTACGAGCAGTACTTC
>NA|TRBV27|TRBJ2-7|NA
CASSLRGLNSYEQYF
TGTGCCAGCAGTTTAAGGGGACTCAACTCCTACGAGCAGTACTTC
>TRBD1|TRBV18|TRBJ2-1|few
CASSIRQGRPYNEQFF
TGTGCCAGCTCAATCAGACAGGGGAGGCCCTACAATGAGCAGTTCTTC
>NA|TRBV4-1|TRBJ1-3|NA
CASSQWAESSGNTIYF
TGCGCCAGCAGCCAATGGGCCGAGAGCTCTGGAAACACCATATATTTT
>NA|TRBV4-3|TRBJ2-1|NA
CASSQESGTLMANEQFF
TGCGCCAGCAGCCAAGAGTCCGGGACTCTCATGGCCAATGAGCAGTTCTTC
>NA|TRBV10-2|TRBJ1-2|NA
CASSENRGYTF
TGCGCCAGCAGTGAAAACCGGGGCTACACCTTC
>NA|TRBV19|TRBJ2-7|NA
CASSISVSSYEQYF
TGTGCCAGTAGTATTAGCGTGAGCTCCTACGAGCAGTACTTC
>TRBD2|TRBV10-1|TRBJ2-2|NA
CASSESGRGAGELFF
TGCGCCAGCAGTGAGTCCGGGAGGGGTGCCGGGGAGCTGTTTTTT
>TRBD1|TRBV28|TRBJ2-7|NA
CASKGQNYPYEQYF
TGTGCCAGCAAGGGACAGAACTACCCCTACGAGCAGTACTTC
>TRBD1|TRBV29-1|TRBJ2-5|NA
CSVEDSGQAFQETQYF
TGCAGCGTTGAAGATTCGGGACAGGCCTTTCAAGAGACCCAGTACTTC
>NA|TRBV4-1|TRBJ1-5|NA
CASSQVGLQVGSYSNQPQHF
TGCGCCAGCAGCCAAGTCGGCCTTCAGGTTGGGAGCTATAGCAATCAGCCCCAGCATTTT
>NA|TRBV9|TRBJ1-1|NA
CASSRGSFNTEAFF
TGTGCCAGCAGTAGGGGCAGTTTTAACACTGAAGCTTTCTTT
>NA|TRBV12-5|TRBJ1-2|NA
CASGLDTGNGYTF
TGTGCTAGTGGTTTGGATACAGGGAACGGCTACACCTTC
>NA|TRBV9|TRBJ1-4|once
CASSAGSAGKLFF
TGTGCCAGCAGCGCGGGGAGTGCGGGAAAACTGTTTTTT
>TRBD1|TRBV9|TRBJ2-3|NA
CASSAGQGSTDTQYF
TGTGCCAGCAGCGCCGGACAGGGTAGCACAGATACGCAGTATTTT
>NA|TRBV4-3|TRBJ2-7|NA
CASSQETGAYEQYF
TGCGCCAGCAGCCAAGAAACAGGAGCCTACGAGCAGTACTTC
>TRBD1|TRBV4-3|TRBJ1-6|few
CASSQDGDRTSPLHF
TGCGCCAGCAGCCAAGACGGGGACAGAACTTCACCCCTCCACTTT
>TRBD1|TRBV6-5|TRBJ2-7|NA
CASSWDRYEQYF
TGTGCCAGCAGTTGGGACAGGTACGAGCAGTACTTC
>TRBD2|TRBV7-8|TRBJ2-3|NA
CASGEAGGDTDTQYF
TGTGCCAGCGGTGAGGCGGGAGGAGACACAGATACGCAGTATTTT
>TRBD1|TRBV11-2|TRBJ2-1|NA
CASSFGGQGWDNEQFF
TGTGCCAGCAGCTTTGGGGGACAGGGGTGGGACAATGAGCAGTTCTTC
>TRBD1|TRBV5-1|TRBJ1-2|NA
CASSSDRGIGYTF
TGCGCCAGCAGCTCGGACAGGGGGATAGGCTACACCTTC
>NA|TRBV7-7|TRBJ2-5|NA
CASSLGGGETQYF
TGTGCCAGCAGCTTAGGGGGCGGAGAGACCCAGTACTTC
>TRBD1|TRBV5-4|TRBJ1-3|NA
CASSSSGGSGNTIYF
TGTGCCAGCAGCTCATCAGGGGGCTCTGGAAACACCATATATTTT
>NA|TRBV11-3|TRBJ2-1|NA
CASSLGFGTSNNEQFF
TGTGCCAGCAGCTTAGGTTTTGGGACATCGAACAATGAGCAGTTCTTC
>NA|TRBV9|TRBJ2-7|few
CASSVSGVSYEQYF
TGTGCCAGCAGCGTAAGCGGAGTCTCCTACGAGCAGTACTTC
>NA|TRBV7-3|TRBJ2-3|NA
CASSLVSGSTDTQYF
TGTGCCAGCAGCTTAGTGAGCGGTAGCACAGATACGCAGTATTTT
>NA|TRBV7-2|TRBJ1-1|NA
CASSLVGAMNTEAFF
TGTGCCAGCAGCTTAGTTGGGGCGATGAACACTGAAGCTTTCTTT
>NA|TRBV9|TRBJ1-2|NA
CASSPLAGVRTNYGYTF
TGTGCCAGCAGCCCGTTAGCGGGTGTGCGGACTAACTATGGCTACACCTTC
>NA|TRBV7-2|TRBJ1-6|few
CASSYDRINSPLHF
TGTGCCAGCAGCTATGACAGGATTAATTCACCCCTCCACTTT
>NA|TRBV29-1|TRBJ2-5|NA
CSVDSGYETQYF
TGCAGCGTTGACTCAGGGTACGAGACCCAGTACTTC
>TRBD2|TRBV5-4|TRBJ2-5|NA
CASSFTSGRETQYF
TGTGCCAGCAGCTTTACTAGCGGGAGAGAGACCCAGTACTTC
>NA|TRBV5-1|TRBJ2-1|once
CASSLGGPGAGSGYNEQFF
TGCGCCAGCAGCTTGGGGGGGCCGGGGGCAGGTAGCGGGTACAATGAGCAGTTCTTC
>TRBD2|TRBV7-9|TRBJ2-3|NA
CASSFAGGPDTQYF
TGTGCCAGCAGCTTTGCGGGAGGGCCAGATACGCAGTATTTT
>NA|TRBV5-4|TRBJ2-7|NA
CASSLGAGSSYEQYF
TGTGCCAGCAGCTTGGGGGCGGGGTCCTCCTACGAGCAGTACTTC
>NA|TRBV4-1|TRBJ2-1|NA
CASSQVGAYNEQFF
TGCGCCAGCAGCCAAGTCGGAGCTTACAATGAGCAGTTCTTC
>TRBD1|TRBV7-3|TRBJ2-2|NA
CASSLNNRGGLSGELFF
TGTGCCAGCAGCTTAAATAACAGGGGCGGACTCTCCGGGGAGCTGTTTTTT
>NA|TRBV6-6|TRBJ1-1|once
CASSQVGGTGTEAFF
TGTGCCAGCAGTCAGGTCGGAGGGACGGGCACTGAAGCTTTCTTT
>TRBD1|TRBV18|TRBJ1-1|NA
CASSPQGAKLEAFF
TGTGCCAGCTCACCACAGGGGGCGAAATTGGAAGCTTTCTTT
>TRBD2|TRBV28|TRBJ2-1|NA
CASSPTLSGGSYNEQFF
TGTGCCAGCAGCCCCACACTATCGGGAGGCTCCTACAATGAGCAGTTCTTC
>NA|TRBV18|TRBJ1-1|few
CASSPLKHTEAFF
TGTGCCAGCTCACCACTAAAGCACACTGAAGCTTTCTTT
>TRBD2|TRBV9|TRBJ2-1|NA
CASSVDPGGEQFF
TGTGCCAGCAGCGTAGACCCGGGAGGTGAGCAGTTCTTC
>TRBD1|TRBV7-9|TRBJ2-7|NA
CASSSRDREVLEQYF
TGTGCCAGCAGCTCCCGGGACAGGGAGGTCTTGGAGCAGTACTTC
>NA|TRBV11-3|TRBJ2-5|NA
CASSSRDRETQYF
TGTGCCAGCAGCAGCAGGGATCGGGAGACCCAGTACTTC
>NA|TRBV6-6|TRBJ2-7|once
CASSYDYYEQYF
TGTGCCAGCAGTTACGACTACTACGAGCAGTACTTC
>NA|TRBV9|TRBJ2-1|NA
CASSVKGGRGYNEQFF
TGTGCCAGCAGCGTAAAAGGAGGGCGAGGATACAATGAGCAGTTCTTC
>NA|TRBV14|TRBJ1-4|NA
CASSQVGGEAEKLFF
TGTGCCAGCAGCCAGGTCGGGGGAGAGGCTGAAAAACTGTTTTTT
>TRBD1|TRBV6-1|TRBJ1-2|NA
CASSEWDRSNYGYTF
TGTGCCAGCAGTGAATGGGACAGGAGCAACTATGGCTACACCTTC
>NA|TRBV11-2|TRBJ2-1|NA
CASSSVGGGRYNEQFF
TGTGCCAGCAGCTCGGTCGGGGGAGGAAGATACAATGAGCAGTTCTTC